A single sample is the source of the 24 T cell receptor beta chains below, sequenced in a study of early T cells in non-severe SARS-CoV-2 infection. Each CDR3 protein is one row after TCRdb ran MiXCR on the 5' RACE reads. Of roughly 75,000 distinct CDR3 sequences in the sample, approximately 12% were seen once. Sequencing was carried out using whole blood. Receptors were obtained from an adult who was a healthcare worker with PCR-confirmed SARS-CoV-2 infection or an uninfected control (not recorded which).

This clonotype was picked up many times. The chain employs TRBV7-9 and TRBJ2-6; the D gene is possibly TRBD1 (5 bases). The CDR3 contains 18 residues. V was pared by 1 base and J by 0 bases, with 13 bases between. Per the germline V gene, CDR1 is SEHNR and CDR2 is FQNEAQ (reference sequence). CDR3 region: CASSLETYRFSGANVLTF. CDR3 DNA sequence: TGTGCCAGCAGCTTAGAAACCTACAGGTTCTCTGGGGCCAACGTCCTGACTTTC.

This clonotype occurred many times. The gene calls are TRBV18 and TRBJ1-3; D remains unclear. The V gene lost 3 bases and the J gene lost 5 bases, with 14 bases spanning the gap. Looked up from germline, CDR1 is KGHSH and CDR2 is LQKENI. The CDR3 contains 15 residues. The CDR3 nucleotides are TGTGCCAGCTCACCCCCGGCCAAAACAAGAAACACCATATATTTT. Translating it yields CASSPPAKTRNTIYF. The full variable domain, in which reference TRBV18 and TRBJ1-3 provide the parts outside the CDR3, is NAGVMQNPRHLVRRRGQEARLRCSPMKGHSHVYWYRQLPEEGLKFMVYLQKENIIDESGMPKERFSAEFPKEGPSILRIQQVVRGDSAAYFCASSPPAKTRNTIYFGEGSWLTVV.

Concerning this clonotype itself: At one end, the junction sequence differs from germline, possibly due to a read error. J is TRBJ1-3 and V is TRBV27; D unclear. CDR1 and CDR2 (germline): MNHEY, SMNVEV (reference sequence). This CDR3 comprises 14 residues. The CDR3: CASSSRSSENTIYF. CDR3 DNA: TGTGCCAGCAGTTCCAGGTCCTCTGAAAACACCATATATTTT.

This clonotype was counted ten times or more. This chain connects TRBV7-3 to TRBJ2-1; a possible D gene is TRBD1 (6 bases). Germline CDR1 is SGHTA and CDR2 is FQGTGA. The CDR3 extends over 15 amino acids. The V end lost 5 bases, the J end lost 0 bases, and 11 bases lay between the germline ends. The CDR3 is CASSLGQPSYNEQFF. DNA of the CDR3: TGTGCCAGCAGCCTCGGACAGCCCTCCTACAATGAGCAGTTCTTC.

This chain connects TRBV6-1 to TRBJ2-1; D gene unclear. The ends were cut back, 5 bases at V and 7 bases at J, with 15 bases in the middle. Per germline, CDR1 MNHNS and CDR2 SASEGT. The CDR3 extends over 14 amino acids. The CDR3 coding sequence is TGTGCCAGCAGTCCCATGATAGCATTTAATGAGCAGTTCTTC. It translates to CASSPMIAFNEQFF.

This clonotype was found many times. The chain recombines TRBV28 with TRBJ2-1; 10 bases are a match to TRBD2. CDR3 size: 16 residues. The germline CDR1 and CDR2 sequences are MDHEN and SYDVKM. The V gene end was trimmed by 3 bases and the J gene end by 2 bases; junction bases not matched to a gene: 4. CDR3 bases: TGTGCCAGCAGTTTTCCAGCGGGAGGGGCCTACAATGAGCAGTTCTTC. Translating it yields CASSFPAGGAYNEQFF.

The V call is TRBV29-1, the J call TRBJ2-7; maybe TRBD1 (5 bases). The CDR3 is made up of 12 amino acids. V lost 2 bases and J lost 3, with 8 bases in between. Germline CDR1 SQVTM, CDR2 ANQGSEA. CDR3: CSVETGRYEQYF. CDR3 in DNA: TGCAGCGTTGAAACAGGTCGCTACGAGCAGTACTTC.

This clonotype was seen a handful of times. The CDR3 sequence: CASSLAWSGNTEAFF. The CDR3 DNA reads TGCGCCAGCAGCTTGGCCTGGTCGGGGAACACTGAAGCTTTCTTT. The chain uses TRBV5-1 and TRBJ1-1; D gene unclear. The ends were cut back, 0 bases at V and 1 base at J, with 10 bases in the middle. Germline CDR1 and CDR2: SGHRS and YFSETQ. This CDR3 is 15 amino acids long.

V gene TRBV29-1 combines with J gene TRBJ2-5; a possible D gene is TRBD1 (5 bases). The germline V gene encodes CDR1 SQVTM and CDR2 ANQGSEA. V lost 6 bases to trimming and J lost 0 bases, with 14 bases between them. The CDR3 runs to 14 residues. The CDR3 sequence: CSVARGSYQETQYF. The DNA of the CDR3 is TGCAGCGTCGCTAGGGGCAGTTACCAAGAGACCCAGTACTTC.

In its sample, this clonotype was seen many times. This rearrangement joins TRBV27 to TRBJ1-1; D unclear. In germline, CDR1 is MNHEY, CDR2 SMNVEV (reference sequence). The germline V and J ends were trimmed by 6 bases and 1 base, with 15 bases remaining between them. The CDR3 consists of 15 residues. CDR3 sequence reads: CASRRSESWNTEAFF. The CDR3, as DNA: TGTGCCAGCAGAAGGTCGGAGTCGTGGAACACTGAAGCTTTCTTT.

The gene calls are TRBV28 and TRBJ2-7; D possibly corresponds to TRBD2 (6 bases). This CDR3 is built from 14 residues. Trimming cost V 4 bases and J 5 bases, with 15 bases left between them. Looked up from germline, CDR1 is MDHEN and CDR2 is SYDVKM. The DNA of the CDR3 is TGTGCCAGCAGTTCCATCGGGGGAGGCGACGAGCAGTACTTC. This gives the protein CASSSIGGGDEQYF.

A few counts support this clonotype. This chain links TRBV6-5 with TRBJ2-7; D remains unclear. Trimming left V 0 bases short and J 2 bases short, with 11 bases between. The length of the CDR3 is 15 residues. Germline assignment: CDR1 MNHEY and CDR2 SVGAGI. Here the CDR3 reads CASSYSRSTTYEQYF. The CDR3 nucleotides are TGTGCCAGCAGTTACTCGAGATCTACTACCTACGAGCAGTACTTC.

This rearrangement joins TRBV5-4 to TRBJ1-1, with D tentatively TRBD1 (6 bases). The CDR3 covers 14 residues. CDR1 is SGHNT and CDR2 is YYREEE in the germline V gene (reference sequence). V lost 6 bases to trimming and J lost 2 bases, with 14 bases between them. CDR3 DNA: TGTGCCAGCATCCCTAGGGGGGGAAACACTGAAGCTTTCTTT. Protein sequence: CASIPRGGNTEAFF. Based on the CDR3 plus reference TRBV5-4 and TRBJ1-1, the full variable domain is ETGVTQSPTHLIKTRGQQVTLRCSSQSGHNTVSWYQQALGQGPQFIFQYYREEENGRGNFPPRFSGLQFPNYSSELNVNALELDDSALYLCASIPRGGNTEAFFGQGTRLTVV.

The chain joins TRBV9 to TRBJ2-1, with a possible D match to TRBD1 (6 bases). The germline V gene encodes CDR1 SGDLS and CDR2 YYNGEE. The CDR3 runs to 14 residues. V was pared by 2 bases and J by 6 bases, with 12 bases between. The CDR3 DNA follows: TGTGCCAGCAGCGTTACAGGGATAGCCAATGAGCAGTTCTTC. Its translation: CASSVTGIANEQFF.

This clonotype was seen a few times. The genes are TRBV7-9 and TRBJ2-4; TRBD2 might be the D (5 bases). In germline, CDR1 is SEHNR, CDR2 FQNEAQ (reference sequence). Trimming removed 1 base at V and 8 bases at J, with 9 bases between. The CDR3 is 13 amino acids. The CDR3 region is CASSLVLGDIQYF. CDR3 in DNA: TGTGCCAGCAGCTTAGTTCTGGGAGACATTCAGTACTTC.

This clonotype was counted between two and nine times. The chain carries TRBV5-4 and TRBJ2-2, with 9 nucleotides matching TRBD2. Germline V lookup: CDR1 SGHNT, CDR2 YYREEE (reference sequence). CDR3 size: 16 residues. V trimming: 0 bases; J trimming: 4 bases; junction bases outside the gene matches: 4. CDR3 sequence reads: CASSLELAGPTGELFF. CDR3 in DNA: TGTGCCAGCAGCTTGGAACTAGCGGGCCCCACCGGGGAGCTGTTTTTT.

There are many counts of this clonotype. This rearrangement joins TRBV9 to TRBJ1-1, with 7 bases fitting TRBD1. The CDR3 totals 14 residues. Germline CDR1 and CDR2: SGDLS and YYNGEE. V lost 4 bases to trimming and J lost 5 bases; unmatched junction nucleotides: 8. In nucleotides, the CDR3 is TGTGCCAGCAGCACCCGACAGGGTGGGACTGAAGCTTTCTTT. Translation gives CASSTRQGGTEAFF.

This clonotype has only a few counts. The rearrangement joins TRBV5-1 to TRBJ2-4; the D gene is possibly TRBD2 (6 bases). The CDR3 runs 15 residues. With 4 bases removed from V and 9 bases from J, the gap between germline ends came to 20 bases. The germline gives CDR1 SGHRS, CDR2 YFSETQ. CDR3 loop: CASSTSGVNGSIQYF. As DNA, the CDR3 is TGCGCCAGCAGCACCTCCGGGGTCAACGGGAGCATTCAGTACTTC.

This clonotype was detected many times. The rearrangement uses TRBV5-1 and TRBJ2-7; 10 bases match TRBD2. The CDR3 totals 14 residues. In germline, CDR1 is SGHRS, CDR2 YFSETQ. J was trimmed by 7 bases and V by 1 base; bases with no gene match: 5. In nucleotides, the CDR3 is TGCGCCAGCAGCTTGTTAGCGGGAGGACGGGAGCAGTACTTC. Translated: CASSLLAGGREQYF. The whole variable domain, remainder taken from reference TRBV5-1 and TRBJ2-7, is KAGVTQTPRYLIKTRGQQVTLSCSPISGHRSVSWYQQTPGQGLQFLFEYFSETQRNKGNFPGRFSGRQFSNSRSEMNVSTLELGDSALYLCASSLLAGGREQYFGPGTRLTVT.

The J gene is TRBJ1-1, the V gene TRBV20-1; D uncertain. The CDR3 loop spans 11 amino acids. Germline CDR1 DFQATT, CDR2 SNEGSKA (reference sequence). The ends were cut back, 6 bases at V and 3 bases at J, with 8 bases in the middle. This CDR3 is CSARYDTEAFF. CDR3 coding DNA: TGCAGTGCAAGATATGACACTGAAGCTTTCTTT.

In its sample, this clonotype was seen a few times. The J gene is TRBJ1-5, the V gene TRBV6-5; D unclear. Trimming took off 6 bases at V and 0 bases at J, with 9 bases between the two ends. CDR3 length: 14 amino acids. CDR1 is MNHEY, CDR2 SVGAGI, per germline. CDR3 nucleotide sequence: TGTGCCAGCAGCCCCGAATATAGCAATCAGCCCCAGCATTTT. Encoded protein: CASSPEYSNQPQHF.

The V and J genes are TRBV18 and TRBJ2-1; 10 bases line up with TRBD2. V lost 0 bases to trimming and J lost 6 bases; unmatched junction nucleotides: 5. The CDR3 spans 16 residues. CDR1 is KGHSH and CDR2 is LQKENI in the germline V gene. CDR3 loop: CASSPPGGLATNEQFF. DNA of the CDR3: TGTGCCAGCTCACCACCGGGGGGACTAGCGACCAATGAGCAGTTCTTC.

Here the CDR3 DNA reads TGTGCCAGCAGCGCGGGACAGGGGTATCAGCCCCAGCATTTT. This gives the protein CASSAGQGYQPQHF. The chain links TRBV9 to TRBJ1-5, with 10 positions matching TRBD1. Germline lookup yields CDR1 SGDLS and CDR2 YYNGEE. The CDR3 extends over 14 amino acids. J gave up 5 bases and V 3 bases, and 2 bases lay outside the gene matches.

The rearrangement links TRBV7-6 to TRBJ2-7; 8 bases align to TRBD1. Per the germline V gene, CDR1 is SGHVS and CDR2 is FNYEAQ. This CDR3 region has 15 residues. V dropped 3 bases and J dropped 6; count of bases not matched to a gene: 10. CDR3 bases: TGTGCCAGCAGCTTCGGGGTTGCAGGGGGCGGCGAGCAGTACTTC. Protein product: CASSFGVAGGGEQYF.